This T cell receptor beta chain was captured in a study of T cell repertoires in cytomegalovirus infection (dated by TCRdb to the late 2010s). Notes on the research overall: Peptide stimulations targeted recently identified HLA-C-restricted CMV epitopes, whose presentation resists viral immunomodulation, together with well-studied HLA-B-restricted epitopes. Donor HLA type was relevant to the analysis, because carriage of CMV infection together with the matching HLA type was indicated by public TCR beta signatures. What the study reported, not specific to this receptor: In both this cohort and an independent roughly 350-donor cohort, the cumulative frequency of public TCR beta family members distinguished carriers of CMV infection plus the relevant HLA type. In the ex vivo response, HLA-C-restricted CMV-specific TCR beta clonotypes were dominant, and in two of eight donors the single most frequent clonotype came from this HLA-C-restricted group.

This specimen's treatment or condition label, per the study, means: in vitro stimulation with specific CMV peptide epitopes to enrich CMV-specific T cells. Instrument on record: Illumina HiSeq 1500. TCRdb passed the public sequencing reads through fastp at Q25 and MiXCR, retaining productive beta sequences. A single entry per CDR3 protein holds the most common genes and DNA from its merged rows. This sample lists roughly 700,000 distinct CDR3 sequences; around 35% were detected once. 15% to 20% of the sample is taken by the ten largest. The V and J ends are trimmed by 6 bases and 7 bases, leaving 11 bases between them. The CDR3 goes from the cysteine to the phenylalanine over 12 residues. This entry keeps only the CDR3 DNA: 36 bases, framed from base 1. A few counts support this clonotype. The antigen this receptor binds is unknown. Base qualities are not at hand, and no much larger clone is one base apart.

The clonotype comes from a human donor in good health (CMV status not recorded). Some clones in this sample may be carry-over from other donors' samples. The V and J genes are TRBV12-3 or TRBV12-4 and TRBJ2-3; TRBD1 might be the D gene, on 6 matching bases. The source was cultured PBMCs, collected from culture after CMV antigen stimulation. The nucleotide sequence is given as TGTGCCAGCAGGCAGGGGTCACATACGCAGTATTTT. Translated, this is CASRQGSHTQYF.